These 19 T cell receptor beta chains were sequenced from one sample in a study of OX40 agonist ivuxolimab in advanced cancers. Assay: immunoSEQ multiplex PCR; the TCRdb copy retains only in-frame clones and omits some. This table holds 19,000 or so clones, under 90% found once. Specimen: CD4+ or CD8+ T cells sorted from blood, collected in a trial of the OX40 agonist ivuxolimab. Receptors originate from an adult with an advanced solid tumor such as melanoma, head and neck, liver or kidney cancer.

This chain links TRBV28 with TRBJ2-5; TRBD1 is a possible D gene (8 bases). The ends were cut back, 6 bases at V and 4 bases at J, with 18 bases in the middle. Germline V gene data show CDR1 as MDHEN and CDR2 as SYDVKM. The length of the CDR3 is 15 residues. The CDR3 sequence: CASRILYRGGETQYF. The CDR3 region has the DNA TGTGCCAGCAGGATTTTATACAGGGGGGGAGAGACCCAGTACTTC.

The J gene is TRBJ2-7, the V gene TRBV21-1; no DNA check was done on the table's D call, TRBD2. TRBV21-1 is reported as a pseudogene. This CDR3 is built from 19 residues. CDR3 in DNA: TGTGCCAGCAGCAAAGCGCTTATGAGCGCCGGACTAGAGGACGACGAGCAGTACTTC. Its translation is CASSKALMSAGLEDDEQYF.

The rearrangement joins TRBV5-4 to TRBJ2-7; 12 positions agree with TRBD2. Germline V gives CDR1 SGHNT, CDR2 YYREEE (reference sequence). The CDR3 consists of 16 residues. V lost 4 bases, J lost 6 bases, and 11 bases stayed unmatched. The CDR3 loop is CASSDPLAGGPREQYF. CDR3 nucleotide sequence: TGTGCCAGCAGCGACCCTCTAGCGGGGGGGCCTCGCGAGCAGTACTTC.

The V and J genes are TRBV11-2 and TRBJ1-1; unclear D gene. This CDR3 has 15 residues. Germline CDR1 and CDR2: SGHAT and FQNNGV. Trimming took 3 bases from V and 0 from J, leaving 11 bases between them. For the CDR3, the DNA is TGTGCCAGCAGCTTGGAGGACGGCCTGAACACTGAAGCTTTCTTT. Protein product: CASSLEDGLNTEAFF.

This CDR3 is CASSLVVAGGPIPKNIQYF. The DNA of the CDR3 is TGTGCCAGCAGCTTAGTTGTAGCGGGGGGGCCGATCCCCAAAAACATTCAGTACTTC. V and J are TRBV7-8 and TRBJ2-4; 11 positions match TRBD2. CDR3 length: 19 residues. After removal of 1 base from V and 2 bases from J, the junction contained 10 bases not matched to a gene. Germline V gene sequence: CDR1 SGHVS, CDR2 FQNEAQ.

CDR3: CASTERTGRFDNEQFF. For the CDR3, the DNA is TGTGCCAGCACCGAGAGGACAGGGAGGTTTGACAATGAGCAGTTCTTC. The gene calls are TRBV2 and TRBJ2-1; 8 nucleotides line up with TRBD1. V shed 7 bases, J shed 5 bases, and the junction held 13 bases outside the gene matches. Looked up from germline, CDR1 is SNHLY and CDR2 is FYNNEI. The CDR3 has 16 amino acids.

V and J are TRBV15 and TRBJ1-4; D not resolved. V was trimmed by 0 bases and J by 0 bases, leaving 11 bases between them. This CDR3 comprises 17 residues. Germline V CDR1 and CDR2: LNHNV, YYDKDF (reference sequence). The CDR3 sequence: CATSRENWLTTNEKLFF. In DNA, the CDR3 is TGTGCCACCAGCAGAGAGAACTGGCTTACAACTAATGAAAAACTGTTTTTT.

The CDR3 protein is CASGLGNEQYF. The DNA of the CDR3 is TGTGCCAGCGGTTTAGGTAACGAGCAGTACTTC. V gene TRBV6-1 combines with J gene TRBJ2-7; no clear D. Per the germline V gene, CDR1 is MNHNS and CDR2 is SASEGT. CDR3 length equals 11 residues. V lost 8 bases and J lost 5, with 10 bases in between.

This chain links TRBV11-2 with TRBJ2-7; TRBD2 is a possible D gene (5 bases). This CDR3 region has 11 residues. V lost 5 bases to trimming and J lost 3 bases, with 5 bases between them. Germline CDR1 is SGHAT and CDR2 is FQNNGV. The CDR3 sequence is CASSRGYEQYF. CDR3 DNA sequence: TGTGCCAGCAGCCGGGGCTACGAGCAGTACTTC.

J is TRBJ1-1 and V is TRBV10-3, with D hard to call. The CDR3 consists of 13 residues. V was shortened by 3 bases and J by 7 bases, with 12 bases between the two germline ends. Germline V lookup: CDR1 ENHRY, CDR2 SYGVKD. The CDR3 reads CAISDLSPNEAFF. CDR3 DNA sequence: TGTGCCATCAGTGACCTTAGTCCCAATGAAGCTTTCTTT.

V and J are TRBV27 and TRBJ2-3; D is ambiguous. This CDR3 comprises 14 residues. The V end lost 8 bases, the J end lost 4 bases, and 16 bases lay between the germline ends. The germline CDR1 and CDR2 sequences are MNHEY and SMNVEV (reference sequence). CDR3 loop: CASGVHLGADTQYF. Written as DNA, the CDR3 is TGTGCCAGCGGGGTCCACCTTGGGGCAGATACGCAGTATTTT.

The chain joins TRBV6-1 to TRBJ2-7; D gene uncertain. The CDR3 extends over 13 amino acids. CDR1 is MNHNS, CDR2 SASEGT, per germline. Trimming removed 2 bases from V and 0 bases from J, with 5 bases in between. The CDR3 region is CASSEYPSYEQYF. For the CDR3, the DNA is TGTGCCAGCAGTGAATACCCCTCCTACGAGCAGTACTTC.

This clone was seen a few times. V gene TRBV6-4 combines with J gene TRBJ1-5; TRBD1 might be the D (5 bases). V was cut by 0 bases and J by 2 bases, with 11 bases left in between. This CDR3 is built from 16 residues. Germline lookup yields CDR1 MRHNA and CDR2 SNTAGT. Written as DNA, the CDR3 is TGTGCCAGCAGTGACTCGCCGAGGGGCGGCAATCAGCCCCAGCATTTT. Protein sequence: CASSDSPRGGNQPQHF.

This clone has only one observation. The chain carries TRBV11-3 and TRBJ2-2; D not resolved. The germline gives CDR1 SGHNT, CDR2 YENEEA. The CDR3 spans 16 residues. Deletions cut 1 base from V and 7 bases from J, with 16 bases between. CDR3 nucleotide sequence: TGTGCCAGCAGCTTAGGCGTGGGAACCTTTGTCGGGGAGCTGTTTTTT. Encoded protein: CASSLGVGTFVGELFF.

This clone has a handful of counts. The V and J genes are TRBV9 and TRBJ1-2; D remains unclear. V gave up 0 bases and J gave up 7 bases, with 7 bases separating them. Per germline, CDR1 SGDLS and CDR2 YYNGEE. The CDR3 is 12 residues long. For the CDR3, the DNA is TGTGCCAGCAGCGTAGGGGGAGCTGGCTACACCTTC. Translating it yields CASSVGGAGYTF. Using reference TRBV9 and TRBJ1-2 for the parts outside the CDR3, the full variable domain is DSGVTQTPKHLITATGQRVTLRCSPRSGDLSVYWYQQSLDQGLQFLIQYYNGEERAKGNILERFSAQQFPDLHSELNLSSLELGDSALYFCASSVGGAGYTFGSGTRLTVV.

The chain is built from TRBV5-6 and TRBJ2-1, with D hard to call. CDR3 length: 13 residues. Trimming removed 5 bases at V and 3 bases at J, with 9 bases between. The germline CDR1 and CDR2 sequences are SGHDT and YYEEEE. The CDR3 nucleotides read TGTGCCAGCAGTCCCGGAGTCTACAATGAGCAGTTCTTC. The encoded protein is CASSPGVYNEQFF. The entire variable domain, with the rest obtained from reference TRBV5-6 and TRBJ2-1, is as follows: DAGVTQSPTHLIKTRGQQVTLRCSPKSGHDTVSWYQQALGQGPQFIFQYYEEEERQRGNFPDRFSGHQFPNYSSELNVNALLLGDSALYLCASSPGVYNEQFFGPGTRLTVL.

V and J are TRBV4-1 and TRBJ2-2, with D possibly being TRBD2 (5 bases). CDR1 MGHRA and CDR2 YSYEKL come from the germline V gene. CDR3 length: 19 amino acids. Trimming cost V 1 base and J 6 bases, with 24 bases left between them. CDR3 loop: CASSQVSRTGKIEAGELFF. CDR3 coding DNA: TGCGCCAGCAGCCAAGTTTCCCGAACGGGGAAGATCGAGGCCGGGGAGCTGTTTTTT.

The chain couples TRBV7-6 to TRBJ2-1; weak D call: TRBD2 (6 bases). The CDR3 contains 17 residues. CDR1 and CDR2 (germline): SGHVS, FNYEAQ. The V end was cut by 1 base, the J end by 0 bases, with 13 bases between. CDR3 DNA sequence: TGTGCCAGCAGCTTAGAAGCGGCGGGGAGCTCCTACAATGAGCAGTTCTTC. This codes for CASSLEAAGSSYNEQFF.

V is TRBV30 and J is TRBJ1-3, with a weak D call TRBD1 (5 bases). The V end was cut by 2 bases, the J end by 0 bases, with 5 bases between. The CDR3 extends over 13 amino acids. Germline V gene sequence: CDR1 GTSNPN, CDR2 SVGIG (reference sequence). As DNA, the CDR3 is TGTGCCTGGAGTCAGGGCTCTGGAAACACCATATATTTT. This codes for CAWSQGSGNTIYF.